The next 20 T cell receptor beta chains were all read from a single sample in a study of blood T cell repertoires in COVID-19. The assay was immunoSEQ multiplex PCR, and TCRdb's table has in-frame clones only and misses some. The table records over 85,000 clones, roughly 88% of them present only once. Specimen: peripheral blood. The receptors were sampled from a man in his fifties or sixties with acute or convalescent COVID-19.

The rearrangement uses TRBV6-5 and TRBJ1-1; D is possibly TRBD1 (6 bases). Trimming took 8 bases from V and 6 from J, leaving 22 bases between them. Germline values: CDR1 MNHEY, CDR2 SVGAGI. This CDR3 has 15 amino acids. The CDR3 here is CASLNIGGRIPEAFF. The CDR3 nucleotides read TGTGCCAGCCTAAATATCGGGGGGCGCATACCTGAAGCTTTCTTT.

This clone occurred a few times. The chain couples TRBV11-2 to TRBJ2-2; D might be TRBD1 (6 bases). V lost 5 bases and J lost 7, with 11 bases in between. The CDR3 runs to 13 residues. CDR1 is SGHAT, CDR2 FQNNGV, per germline. As DNA, the CDR3 is TGTGCCAGCAGCCTAAGGGGGAACGGGGAGCTGTTTTTT. It is translated as CASSLRGNGELFF.

This chain joins TRBV7-3 and TRBJ2-5, with D possibly TRBD1 on 5 matching bases. Trimming removed 5 bases at V and 5 bases at J, with 18 bases between. Germline CDR1 is SGHTA and CDR2 is FQGTGA. The CDR3 runs 15 residues. CDR3 amino acids: CASSPRPTVVETQYF. The CDR3 nucleotides read TGTGCCAGCAGCCCCCGACCGACAGTGGTGGAGACCCAGTACTTC.

This clone was observed a few times. The sample has other DNA sequences that encode this CDR3 too. The chain couples TRBV28 to TRBJ1-2; D perhaps matches TRBD1 (6 bases). CDR1 is MDHEN, CDR2 SYDVKM, per germline. CDR3 length: 15 residues. Trimming took 6 bases from V and 4 from J, leaving 18 bases between them. The CDR3, as DNA: TGTGCCAGCAGCATACAGGGATTGCGTCTCTATGGCTACACCTTC. Translation: CASSIQGLRLYGYTF.

This CDR3 reads CATSRVSDEPQHF. The CDR3 nucleotides read TGTGCCACCAGCAGAGTTAGCGACGAGCCCCAGCATTTT. J is TRBJ1-5 and V is TRBV15; D gene uncertain. Germline-derived CDR1 and CDR2 are LNHNV and YYDKDF (reference sequence). The CDR3 sequence is 13 residues long. Trimming took off 1 base at V and 8 bases at J, with 9 bases between the two ends.

The CDR3 sequence: CASSGQGEGYTF. Here the CDR3 DNA reads TGTGCCAGCAGTGGACAGGGAGAGGGCTACACCTTC. The V call is TRBV7-2, the J call TRBJ1-2, with 8 positions matching TRBD1. The CDR3 is made up of 12 amino acids. From germline, CDR1 is SGHTA and CDR2 FQGNSA. Losses at the gene ends were 6 bases for V and 8 bases for J; bases not matched to a gene: 5.

The rearrangement joins TRBV2 to TRBJ2-3; D is perhaps TRBD1 (6 bases). The CDR3 sequence is 14 residues long. Germline CDR1 SNHLY, CDR2 FYNNEI. V shed 7 bases and J shed 6 bases, with 17 bases lying between them. The CDR3 is CASNSGLGADTQYF. The CDR3 DNA reads as TGTGCCAGCAATTCCGGTTTGGGGGCCGATACGCAGTATTTT.

CDR3 protein: CASSLYAPDRGDQPQHF. In DNA form, the CDR3 reads TGTGCCAGCAGTTTATACGCCCCGGACAGGGGCGATCAGCCCCAGCATTTT. V is TRBV27 and J is TRBJ1-5, with 9 bases that match TRBD1. The V and J ends lost 1 base and 5 bases, in that order; junction bases with no gene match: 9. Germline CDR1 reads MNHEY; CDR2 reads SMNVEV (reference sequence). The CDR3 consists of 17 residues.

This clone was seen many times. This rearrangement joins TRBV2 to TRBJ1-6, with TRBD1 identical over 7 bases. CDR3 length equals 15 residues. V lost 7 bases, J lost 3 bases, and 6 bases stayed unmatched. Looked up from germline, CDR1 is SNHLY and CDR2 is FYNNEI. CDR3 nucleotides: TGTGCCAGCAAGGGCAGGGGGAACTATAATTCACCCCTCCACTTT. Protein product: CASKGRGNYNSPLHF.

The rearrangement joins TRBV28 to TRBJ1-2; D possibly corresponds to TRBD1 (6 bases). CDR1 is MDHEN and CDR2 is SYDVKM in the germline V gene. V was shortened by 4 bases and J by 2 bases, with 17 bases between the two germline ends. The CDR3 extends over 16 amino acids. The CDR3 region is CASSSLDRRVNYGYTF. The CDR3 DNA is TGTGCCAGCAGTTCCCTAGACAGGAGAGTAAACTATGGCTACACCTTC.

The chain joins TRBV6-6 to TRBJ1-1, with 7 bases identical to TRBD1. The ends lost 2 bases at V and 0 bases at J; junction bases unmatched: 6. This CDR3 comprises 16 residues. From germline, CDR1 is MNHNY and CDR2 SVGAGI (reference sequence). CDR3 sequence (DNA): TGTGCCAGCAGTTACCAGACAGGGATACTGAACACTGAAGCTTTCTTT. Protein sequence: CASSYQTGILNTEAFF.

This clone has a handful of counts. The DNA for the CDR3 is TGTGCCAGCAGTTACCCCGACAGTCCTGAAGGCTACACCTTC. Translating gives CASSYPDSPEGYTF. The rearrangement uses TRBV6-2 or TRBV6-3 and TRBJ1-2, with D maybe TRBD1 (5 bases). V lost 2 bases to trimming and J lost 8 bases, with 15 bases between them. This CDR3 spans 14 amino acids. The germline CDR1 and CDR2 sequences are MNHEY and SVGEGT.

The chain links TRBV7-2 to TRBJ1-5; D is unclear. Germline assignment: CDR1 SGHTA and CDR2 FQGNSA. Trimming stripped 6 bases from V and 4 bases from J, with 10 bases between. The CDR3 spans 13 residues. The CDR3 nucleotides read TGTGCCAGCAGACTAAACGGAAATCAGCCCCAGCATTTT. Its translation: CASRLNGNQPQHF.

The J gene is TRBJ1-5, the V gene TRBV4-2; D gene uncertain. Trimming shortened V by 1 base and J by 5 bases, and 12 bases separated the two germline ends. The CDR3 loop spans 15 amino acids. Per germline, CDR1 LGHNA and CDR2 YNFKEQ. The chain's CDR3 is CASSQGGEADQPQHF. The DNA of the CDR3 is TGTGCCAGCAGCCAAGGCGGGGAGGCGGATCAGCCCCAGCATTTT.

The V call is TRBV7-8, the J call TRBJ1-2, with D tentatively TRBD1 (6 bases). Deletions cut 5 bases from V and 2 bases from J, with 9 bases between. CDR1 and CDR2 from the germline V gene are SGHVS and FQNEAQ. This CDR3 region has 13 residues. The CDR3 spells CASSQTGNYGYTF. The CDR3 DNA reads TGTGCCAGCAGCCAAACAGGGAACTATGGCTACACCTTC.

The chain employs TRBV6-5 and TRBJ2-1, with TRBD1 matching 9 bases. Germline V gene data show CDR1 as MNHEY and CDR2 as SVGAGI. This CDR3 contains 14 residues. V was pared by 4 bases and J by 2 bases, with 0 bases of the junction left unmatched. For the CDR3, the DNA is TGTGCCAGCAGTTGGGACAGGGCCTACAATGAGCAGTTCTTC. Protein product: CASSWDRAYNEQFF.

V gene TRBV27 combines with J gene TRBJ1-2; TRBD1 matches 9 bases. This CDR3 has 14 amino acids. Per the germline V gene, CDR1 is MNHEY and CDR2 is SMNVEV (reference sequence). Unmatched junction bases numbered 7, after V lost 6 bases and J lost 5 bases. The CDR3 DNA reads TGTGCCAGCAGGCTACAGGGGGCGGGATATGGCTACACCTTC. Amino acids: CASRLQGAGYGYTF.

This clone has just one count. The chain combines TRBV28 with TRBJ1-5, with 11 bases aligning to TRBD1. Unmatched junction bases numbered 7, after V lost 6 bases and J lost 6 bases. CDR1 and CDR2 (germline): MDHEN, SYDVKM. The CDR3 runs 15 residues. CDR3 amino acids: CASRRPGQGGQPQHF. The CDR3 nucleotides read TGTGCCAGCAGGCGACCGGGACAGGGGGGTCAGCCCCAGCATTTT. The whole variable domain, remainder taken from reference TRBV28 and TRBJ1-5, is DVKVTQSSRYLVKRTGEKVFLECVQDMDHENMFWYRQDPGLGLRLIYFSYDVKMKEKGDIPEGYSVSREKKERFSLILESASTNQTSMYLCASRRPGQGGQPQHFGDGTRLSIL.

This clone was seen a handful of times. CDR3 DNA sequence: TGTGCCAGCAGCTTAATCACTTTCGGGGAGCTGTTTTTT. Translation: CASSLITFGELFF. V is TRBV7-2 and J is TRBJ2-2; D is uncertain. CDR1 and CDR2 (germline): SGHTA, FQGNSA. V was clipped by 2 bases and J by 7 bases, with 8 bases between them. There are 13 residues in the CDR3. Full variable domain (rest looked up from reference TRBV7-2 and TRBJ2-2): GAGVSQSPSNKVTEKGKDVELRCDPISGHTALYWYRQSLGQGLEFLIYFQGNSAPDKSGLPSDRFSAERTGGSVSTLTIQRTQQEDSAVYLCASSLITFGELFFGEGSRLTVL.

This sequence joins TRBV28 and TRBJ1-1, with 7 nucleotides matching TRBD1. Germline V gene lookup returns CDR1 MDHEN and CDR2 SYDVKM. CDR3 length: 15 amino acids. The trim removed 4 bases at V and 1 base at J, leaving 6 bases unmatched. The CDR3 nucleotides read TGTGCCAGCAGTTCCATGACAGGGAGGAACACTGAAGCTTTCTTT. Its protein is CASSSMTGRNTEAFF.